Listed here is a single T cell receptor (beta chain). The CDR3 is 14 residues long. The J segment lost 8 bases and the V segment lost 1 base, leaving 5 bases of the junction unmatched. Germline-derived CDR1 and CDR2 are MGHRA and YSYEKL. Sequenced by immunoSEQ multiplex PCR; TCRdb stores in-frame clones only, minus some. The sample includes around 100,000 clones, 92% of them seen just once. The source of the sample is a study of T cell changes during pregnancy in multiple sclerosis. Here the sequenced sample was peripheral blood, taken in the third trimester of pregnancy. This sequence originates from a female donor with multiple sclerosis, enrolled in a pregnancy study. The rearrangement links TRBV4-1 to TRBJ1-2; 9 bases match TRBD1. The CDR3 nucleotides are TGCGCCAGCAGCCAAGTGGGGACAGGGAAAGGCTACACCTTC. Translated: CASSQVGTGKGYTF.